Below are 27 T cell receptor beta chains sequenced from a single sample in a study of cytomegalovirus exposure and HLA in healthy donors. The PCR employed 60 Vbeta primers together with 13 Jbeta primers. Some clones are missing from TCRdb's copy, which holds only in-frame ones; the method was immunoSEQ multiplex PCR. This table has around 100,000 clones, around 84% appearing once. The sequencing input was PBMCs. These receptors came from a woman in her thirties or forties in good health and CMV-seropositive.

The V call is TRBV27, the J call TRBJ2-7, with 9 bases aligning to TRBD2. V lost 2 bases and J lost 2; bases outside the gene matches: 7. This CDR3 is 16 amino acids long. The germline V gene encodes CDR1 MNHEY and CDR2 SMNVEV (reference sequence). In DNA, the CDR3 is TGTGCCAGCAGTTTACTTGCTAGCGGGATAGCCTACGAGCAGTACTTC. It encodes CASSLLASGIAYEQYF.

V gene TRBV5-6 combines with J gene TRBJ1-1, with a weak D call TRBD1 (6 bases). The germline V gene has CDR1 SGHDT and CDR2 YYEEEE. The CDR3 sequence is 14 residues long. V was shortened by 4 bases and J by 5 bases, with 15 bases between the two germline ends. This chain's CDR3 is CASSAGAMRTEAFF. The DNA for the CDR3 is TGTGCCAGCAGCGCAGGGGCCATGCGAACTGAAGCTTTCTTT.

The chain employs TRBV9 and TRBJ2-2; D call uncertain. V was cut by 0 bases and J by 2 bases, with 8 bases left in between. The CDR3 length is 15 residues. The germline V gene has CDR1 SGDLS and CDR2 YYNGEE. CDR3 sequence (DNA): TGTGCCAGCAGCGTAGTTAACTTAAACACCGGGGAGCTGTTTTTT. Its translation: CASSVVNLNTGELFF. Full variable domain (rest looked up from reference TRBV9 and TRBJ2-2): DSGVTQTPKHLITATGQRVTLRCSPRSGDLSVYWYQQSLDQGLQFLIQYYNGEERAKGNILERFSAQQFPDLHSELNLSSLELGDSALYFCASSVVNLNTGELFFGEGSRLTVL.

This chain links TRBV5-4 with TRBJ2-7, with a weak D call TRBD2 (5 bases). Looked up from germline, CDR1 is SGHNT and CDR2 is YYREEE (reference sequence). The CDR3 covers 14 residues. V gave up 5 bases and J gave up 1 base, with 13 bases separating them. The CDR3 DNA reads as TGTGCCAGCAGTCTGGCCGGGAAATCCTACGAGCAGTACTTC. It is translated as CASSLAGKSYEQYF.

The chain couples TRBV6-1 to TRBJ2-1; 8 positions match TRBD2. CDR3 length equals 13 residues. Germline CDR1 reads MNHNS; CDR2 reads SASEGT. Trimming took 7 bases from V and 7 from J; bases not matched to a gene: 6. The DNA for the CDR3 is TGTGCCAGCATCAGCGGGGGTCGGAATGAGCAGTTCTTC. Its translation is CASISGGRNEQFF.

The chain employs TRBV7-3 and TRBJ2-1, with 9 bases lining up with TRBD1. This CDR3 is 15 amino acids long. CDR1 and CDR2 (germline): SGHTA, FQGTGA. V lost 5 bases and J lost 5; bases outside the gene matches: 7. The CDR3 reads CASSPTGGWNNEQFF. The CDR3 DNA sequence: TGTGCCAGCAGCCCTACAGGGGGCTGGAACAATGAGCAGTTCTTC.

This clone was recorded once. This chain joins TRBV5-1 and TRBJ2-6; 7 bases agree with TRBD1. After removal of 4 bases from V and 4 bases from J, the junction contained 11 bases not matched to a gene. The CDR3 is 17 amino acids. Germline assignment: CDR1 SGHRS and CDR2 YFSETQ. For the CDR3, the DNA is TGCGCCAGCAGCCCCTCGACAGGGCTCGGGGGGGCCAACGTCCTGACTTTC. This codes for CASSPSTGLGGANVLTF.

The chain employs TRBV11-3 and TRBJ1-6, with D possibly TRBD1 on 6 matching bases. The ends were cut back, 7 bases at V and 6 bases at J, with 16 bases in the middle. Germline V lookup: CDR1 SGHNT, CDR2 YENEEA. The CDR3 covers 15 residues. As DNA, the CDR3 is TGTGCCAGCAAACCAGGGCTACAGGGTAATTCACCCCTCCACTTT. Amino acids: CASKPGLQGNSPLHF.

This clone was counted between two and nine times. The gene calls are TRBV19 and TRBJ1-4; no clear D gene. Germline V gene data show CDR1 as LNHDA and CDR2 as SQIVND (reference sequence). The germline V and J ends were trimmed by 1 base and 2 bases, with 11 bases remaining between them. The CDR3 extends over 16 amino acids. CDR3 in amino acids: CASSIGHRRTNEKLFF. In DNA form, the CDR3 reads TGTGCCAGTAGTATAGGACATAGGAGGACTAATGAAAAACTGTTTTTT.

Here the CDR3 DNA reads TGTGCCACCCGAGACAGTCAGCCCCAGCATTTT. Translating it yields CATRDSQPQHF. The rearrangement links TRBV5-8 to TRBJ1-5, with D perhaps matching TRBD1 (5 bases). Deletions cut 9 bases from V and 6 bases from J, with 10 bases between. CDR3 length equals 11 residues. CDR1 is SGHTS, CDR2 YDEGEE, per germline. The full variable domain, with the rest looked up from reference TRBV5-8 and TRBJ1-5, is EAGVTQSPTHLIKTRGQQATLRCSPISGHTSVYWYQQALGLGLQFLLWYDEGEERNRGNFPPRFSGRQFPNYSSELNVNALELEDSALYLCATRDSQPQHFGDGTRLSIL.

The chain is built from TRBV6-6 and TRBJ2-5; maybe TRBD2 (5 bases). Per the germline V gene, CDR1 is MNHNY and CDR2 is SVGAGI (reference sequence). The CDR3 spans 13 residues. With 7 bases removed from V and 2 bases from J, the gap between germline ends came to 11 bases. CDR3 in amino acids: CASTRDFQETQYF. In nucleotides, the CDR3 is TGTGCCAGCACCCGGGATTTTCAAGAGACCCAGTACTTC.

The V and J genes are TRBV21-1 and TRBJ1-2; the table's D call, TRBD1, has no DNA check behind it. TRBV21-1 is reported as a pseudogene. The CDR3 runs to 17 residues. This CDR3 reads CASSKAPRTGKGYGYTF. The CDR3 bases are TGTGCCAGCAGCAAAGCCCCCCGGACAGGGAAAGGCTATGGCTACACCTTC.

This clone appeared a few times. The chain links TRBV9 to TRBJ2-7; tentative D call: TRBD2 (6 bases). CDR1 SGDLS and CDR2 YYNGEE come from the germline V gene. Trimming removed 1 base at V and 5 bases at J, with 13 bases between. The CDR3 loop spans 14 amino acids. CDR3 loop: CASSVTGVKDEQYF. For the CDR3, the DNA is TGTGCCAGCAGCGTAACGGGAGTAAAAGACGAGCAGTACTTC.

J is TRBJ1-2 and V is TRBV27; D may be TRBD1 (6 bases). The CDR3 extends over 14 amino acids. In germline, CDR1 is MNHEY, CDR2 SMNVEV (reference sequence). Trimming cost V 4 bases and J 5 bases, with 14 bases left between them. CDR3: CASSWGRGDYGYTF. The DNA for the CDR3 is TGTGCCAGCAGTTGGGGCAGGGGTGATTATGGCTACACCTTC.

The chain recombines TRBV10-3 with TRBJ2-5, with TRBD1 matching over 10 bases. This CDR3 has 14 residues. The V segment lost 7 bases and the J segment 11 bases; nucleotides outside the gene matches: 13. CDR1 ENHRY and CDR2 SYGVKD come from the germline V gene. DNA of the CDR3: TGTGCCATCACTCGGGACAGGGGAGAGAGTGAGCAGTACTTC. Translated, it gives CAITRDRGESEQYF.

The CDR3 DNA follows: TGTGCCAGCAGCAGATCAGGGGGCGAAGGATACGAGCAGTACTTC. Translated: CASSRSGGEGYEQYF. The chain recombines TRBV21-1 with TRBJ2-7; the tabulated D call, TRBD1, remains unverified against the DNA. TRBV21-1 is assigned pseudogene status. The CDR3 consists of 15 residues.

The CDR3 is CAYQIPDTQYF. The CDR3 DNA reads as TGTGCCTATCAAATCCCAGATACGCAGTATTTT. The rearrangement joins TRBV30 to TRBJ2-3; no clear D. Germline CDR1 GTSNPN, CDR2 SVGIG (reference sequence). The CDR3 extends over 11 amino acids. The germline V and J ends were trimmed by 7 bases and 4 bases, with 9 bases remaining between them.

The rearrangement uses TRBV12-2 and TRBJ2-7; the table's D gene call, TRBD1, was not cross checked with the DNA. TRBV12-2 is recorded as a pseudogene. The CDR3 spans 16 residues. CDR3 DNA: TGTGCAAGTCGCTTAGTGGGTAAGGGACAAGTCTACGAGCAGTACTTC. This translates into CASRLVGKGQVYEQYF.

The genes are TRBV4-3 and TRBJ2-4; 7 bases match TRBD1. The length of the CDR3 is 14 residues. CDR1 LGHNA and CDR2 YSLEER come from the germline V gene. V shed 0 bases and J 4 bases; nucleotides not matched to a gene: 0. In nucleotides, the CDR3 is TGCGCCAGCAGCCAAGACAGGGGGAAAAACATTCAGTACTTC. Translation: CASSQDRGKNIQYF.

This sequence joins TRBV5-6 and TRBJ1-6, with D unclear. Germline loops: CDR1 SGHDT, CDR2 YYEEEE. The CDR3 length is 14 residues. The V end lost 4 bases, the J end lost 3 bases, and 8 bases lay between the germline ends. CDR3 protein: CASSREVYNSPLHF. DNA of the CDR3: TGTGCCAGCAGCCGGGAAGTCTATAATTCACCCCTCCACTTT.

For the CDR3, the DNA is TGCGCCAGCAGCTTGGGCCCACAGGGCTCCGTGGATTCACCCCTCCACTTT. Protein product: CASSLGPQGSVDSPLHF. The rearrangement links TRBV5-1 to TRBJ1-6, with TRBD1 as a possible D gene (6 bases). This CDR3 contains 17 residues. Germline values: CDR1 SGHRS, CDR2 YFSETQ. Trimming stripped 0 bases from V and 8 bases from J, with 18 bases between.

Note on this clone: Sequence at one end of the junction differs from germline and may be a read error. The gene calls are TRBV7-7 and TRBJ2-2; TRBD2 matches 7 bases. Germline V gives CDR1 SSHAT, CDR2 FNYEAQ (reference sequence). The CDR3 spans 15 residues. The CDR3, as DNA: TGTGCTAGCAGTCTCCTAACGGGAGGCACCGGGGAGCTGTTTTTT. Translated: CASSLLTGGTGELFF.

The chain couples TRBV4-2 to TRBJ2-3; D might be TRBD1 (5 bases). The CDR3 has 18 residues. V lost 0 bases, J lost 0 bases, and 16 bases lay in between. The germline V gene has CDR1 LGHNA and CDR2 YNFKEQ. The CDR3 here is CASSQDPVQGISTDTQYF. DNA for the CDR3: TGTGCCAGCAGCCAAGATCCAGTTCAGGGCATAAGCACAGATACGCAGTATTTT.

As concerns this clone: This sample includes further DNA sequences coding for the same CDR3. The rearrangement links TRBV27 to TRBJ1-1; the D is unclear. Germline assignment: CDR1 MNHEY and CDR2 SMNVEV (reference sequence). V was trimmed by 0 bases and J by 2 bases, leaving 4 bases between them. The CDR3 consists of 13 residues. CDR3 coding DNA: TGTGCCAGCAGTTTATCTCCTAACACTGAAGCTTTCTTT. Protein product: CASSLSPNTEAFF.

CDR3 residues: CASLLVPGELFF. Here the CDR3 DNA reads TGTGCCAGTCTTCTCGTTCCCGGGGAGCTGTTTTTT. The genes are TRBV19 and TRBJ2-2; D remains unclear. CDR1 is LNHDA, CDR2 SQIVND, per germline (reference sequence). Trimming shortened V by 8 bases and J by 6 bases, and 10 bases separated the two germline ends. The CDR3 spans 12 residues.

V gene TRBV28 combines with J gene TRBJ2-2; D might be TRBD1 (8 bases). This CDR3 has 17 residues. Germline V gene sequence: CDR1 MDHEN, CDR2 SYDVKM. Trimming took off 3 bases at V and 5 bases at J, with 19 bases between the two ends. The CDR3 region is CASSLGKGQGGTGELFF. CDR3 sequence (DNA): TGTGCCAGCAGTTTGGGGAAAGGACAGGGAGGGACCGGGGAGCTGTTTTTT. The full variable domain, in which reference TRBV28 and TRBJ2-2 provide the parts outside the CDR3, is DVKVTQSSRYLVKRTGEKVFLECVQDMDHENMFWYRQDPGLGLRLIYFSYDVKMKEKGDIPEGYSVSREKKERFSLILESASTNQTSMYLCASSLGKGQGGTGELFFGEGSRLTVL.

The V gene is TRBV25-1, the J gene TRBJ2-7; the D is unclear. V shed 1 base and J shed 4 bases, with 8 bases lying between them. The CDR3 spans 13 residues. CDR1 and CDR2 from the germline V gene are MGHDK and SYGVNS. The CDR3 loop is CASSESTMYEQYF. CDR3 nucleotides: TGTGCCAGCAGTGAATCCACAATGTACGAGCAGTACTTC.